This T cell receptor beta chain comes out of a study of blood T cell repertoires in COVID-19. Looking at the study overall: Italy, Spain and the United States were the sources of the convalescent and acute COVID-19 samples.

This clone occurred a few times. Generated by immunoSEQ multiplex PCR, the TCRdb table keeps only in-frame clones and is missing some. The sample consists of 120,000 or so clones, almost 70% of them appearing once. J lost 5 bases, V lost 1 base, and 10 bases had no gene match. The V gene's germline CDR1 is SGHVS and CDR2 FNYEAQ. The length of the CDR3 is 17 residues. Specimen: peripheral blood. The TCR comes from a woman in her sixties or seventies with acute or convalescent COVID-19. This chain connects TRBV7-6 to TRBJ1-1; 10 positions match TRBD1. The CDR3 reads CASSLVPTGGWGTEAFF. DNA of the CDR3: TGTGCCAGCAGCTTAGTCCCGACAGGGGGCTGGGGAACTGAAGCTTTCTTT.